This T cell receptor beta chain stems from a study of CD8 T cells in ankylosing spondylitis. Study-level points and caveats: Reactive arthritis synovial fluid and blood were previously reported to contain some motif variants.

One entry per CDR3 protein results from TCRdb running MiXCR on the 5' RACE reads. The sample includes around 300,000 distinct CDR3 sequences, 11% of them seen just once. Germline CDR1 MDHEN, CDR2 SYDVKM. This CDR3 is 14 amino acids long. The V gene end was trimmed by 4 bases and the J gene end by 5 bases; junction bases not matched to a gene: 7. This clonotype showed up just a few times. Antigen unknown. The specimen sequenced was blood, either unsorted or a sorted T cell fraction (not recorded which). The TCR comes from a female donor with ankylosing spondylitis or in good health (not recorded which). The chain joins TRBV28 to TRBJ2-5; 7 bases line up with TRBD1. The DNA of the CDR3 is TGTGCCAGCAGTTCCGGACAGGTCCCGGAGACCCAGTACTTC. It specifies CASSSGQVPETQYF.